This T cell receptor (beta chain) was obtained from a study of blood T cells in healthy people across ages. The study's findings and limits: Diversity figures based on one million T cells were deemed too low.

V dropped 2 bases and J dropped 0 bases, with 7 bases sitting between them. There are 13 residues in the CDR3. Per the germline V gene, CDR1 is SQVTM and CDR2 is ANQGSEA. Of note for this clonotype: Antigen: not known.

It was with a sample-barcoded 5' primer and a J-beta primer mix that a second PCR of roughly 7 to 12 cycles was run. TCRdb reanalysed the 5' RACE reads using MiXCR and keeps one entry per CDR3 protein. Of about 1,600,000 distinct CDR3 sequences listed, about 40% are singletons. The V and J genes are TRBV29-1 and TRBJ1-1; D is possibly TRBD1 (5 bases). Sequences were obtained from blood. This receptor was obtained from a woman between 18 and 29 years old in good health. Here the CDR3 reads CSVESGLNTEAFF. The CDR3 bases are TGCAGCGTTGAATCAGGGCTGAACACTGAAGCTTTCTTT.